This T cell receptor (beta chain) was sequenced in a study of PD-1 blockade in classical Hodgkin lymphoma. Relapse was seen in all patients after autologous stem cell transplantation, and brentuximab vedotin exposure was variable. Sequencing used immunoSEQ multiplex PCR; TCRdb keeps in-frame clones, though not all of them. The sample carries roughly 20,000 clones, 70% to 90% recorded once. CDR3 size: 14 residues. The germline gives CDR1 LNHDA, CDR2 SQIVND (reference sequence). Trimming removed 3 bases from V and 4 bases from J, with 10 bases in between. This sequence joins TRBV19 and TRBJ1-5; the D gene is possibly TRBD1 (5 bases). Sequencing used peripheral blood mononuclear cells (PBMCs), obtained before the second cycle of nivolumab. The sequence came from a human donor with classical Hodgkin lymphoma. This CDR3 reads CASSILGGNQPQHF. The DNA of the CDR3 is TGTGCCAGTAGTATTCTCGGGGGTAATCAGCCCCAGCATTTT.